This T cell receptor beta chain was sequenced in a study of blood T cell repertoires in COVID-19. The overall study: T cells, B-cell-depleted T cells, or PBMCs provided the cDNA or gDNA that served as material.

Participant reports of clinical history set cohort assignment. Either two negative PCRs, clearance, or symptom resolution qualified Cohort 3 donors as recovered. Per the original data handling: Estimates of nucleated cell counts were drawn from the amplification of reference gene primers. TCRdb keeps only in-frame clones here, not all; method: immunoSEQ multiplex PCR. The V and J calls and clone size are taken from that table; D and trimming were inferred from the DNA. The repertoire includes over 200,000 clones, 87% of them detected once, and roughly 10% sits in the top ten. The CDR3 is 17 amino acids. The V gene lost 5 bases and the J gene lost 3 bases, with 21 bases spanning the gap. The V gene's germline CDR1 is SGHVS and CDR2 FNYEAQ. A single count supports this clone.

The specimen sequenced was PBMCs or T cells enriched from blood (not recorded which). The sequence derives from a man younger than 40 who had recovered from COVID-19. The rearrangement joins TRBV7-6 to TRBJ2-3; tentatively, D is TRBD1 (7 bases). The CDR3 nucleotides read TGTGCCAGCAGCCCCCTGGGGAGGAGGGGGCGAACAGATACGCAGTATTTT. Amino acids: CASSPLGRRGRTDTQYF.